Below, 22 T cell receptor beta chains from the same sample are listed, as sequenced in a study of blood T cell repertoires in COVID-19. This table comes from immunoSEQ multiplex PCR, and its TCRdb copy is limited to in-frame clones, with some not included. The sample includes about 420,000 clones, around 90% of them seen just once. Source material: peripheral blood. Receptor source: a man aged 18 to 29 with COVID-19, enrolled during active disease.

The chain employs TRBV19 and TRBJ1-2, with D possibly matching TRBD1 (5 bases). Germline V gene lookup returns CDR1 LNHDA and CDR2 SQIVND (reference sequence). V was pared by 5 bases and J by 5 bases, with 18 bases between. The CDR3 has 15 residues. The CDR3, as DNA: TGTGCCAGTAGTCCCTTTTCGGAGGGGAAGTATGGCTACACCTTC. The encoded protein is CASSPFSEGKYGYTF.

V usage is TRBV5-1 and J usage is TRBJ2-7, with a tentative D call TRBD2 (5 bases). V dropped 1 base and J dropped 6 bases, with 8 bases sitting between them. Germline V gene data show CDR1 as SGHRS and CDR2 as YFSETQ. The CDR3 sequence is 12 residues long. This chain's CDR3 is CASSLQEGEQYF. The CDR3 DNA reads TGCGCCAGCAGCTTGCAAGAGGGCGAGCAGTACTTC. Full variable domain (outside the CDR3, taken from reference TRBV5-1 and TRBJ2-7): KAGVTQTPRYLIKTRGQQVTLSCSPISGHRSVSWYQQTPGQGLQFLFEYFSETQRNKGNFPGRFSGRQFSNSRSEMNVSTLELGDSALYLCASSLQEGEQYFGPGTRLTVT.

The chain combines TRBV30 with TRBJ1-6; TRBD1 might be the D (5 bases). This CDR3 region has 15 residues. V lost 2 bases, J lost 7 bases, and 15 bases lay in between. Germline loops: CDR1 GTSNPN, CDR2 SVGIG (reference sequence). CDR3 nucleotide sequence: TGTGCCTGGAGTTTCCGTAGGAAGGGGAATTCACCCCTCCACTTT. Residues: CAWSFRRKGNSPLHF.

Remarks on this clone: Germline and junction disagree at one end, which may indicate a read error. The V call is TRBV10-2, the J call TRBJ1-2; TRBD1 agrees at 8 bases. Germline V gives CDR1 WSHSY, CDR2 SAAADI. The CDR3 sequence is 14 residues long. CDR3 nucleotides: TGCGTCAGCAGTGCAGGGGGCTTACATTTTGGCTACACCTTC. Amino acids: CVSSAGGLHFGYTF.

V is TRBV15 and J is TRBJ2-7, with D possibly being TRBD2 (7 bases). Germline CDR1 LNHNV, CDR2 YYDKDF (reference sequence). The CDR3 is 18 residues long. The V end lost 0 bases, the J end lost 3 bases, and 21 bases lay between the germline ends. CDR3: CATSRDLGGGATFYEQYF. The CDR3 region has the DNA TGTGCCACCAGCAGAGATCTTGGGGGGGGCGCAACCTTCTACGAGCAGTACTTC.

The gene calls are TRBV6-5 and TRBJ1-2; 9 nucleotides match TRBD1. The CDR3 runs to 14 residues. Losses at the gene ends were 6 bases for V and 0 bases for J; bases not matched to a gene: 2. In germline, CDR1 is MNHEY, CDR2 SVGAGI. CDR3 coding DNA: TGTGCCAGCAGGGGACAGGGAACTAACTATGGCTACACCTTC. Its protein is CASRGQGTNYGYTF.

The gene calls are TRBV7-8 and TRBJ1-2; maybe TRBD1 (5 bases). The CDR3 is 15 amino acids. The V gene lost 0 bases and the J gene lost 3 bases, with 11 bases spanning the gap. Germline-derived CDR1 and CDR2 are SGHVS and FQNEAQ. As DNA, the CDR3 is TGTGCCAGCAGCTTAGCGCAGGGTGTCTACTATGGCTACACCTTC. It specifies CASSLAQGVYYGYTF.

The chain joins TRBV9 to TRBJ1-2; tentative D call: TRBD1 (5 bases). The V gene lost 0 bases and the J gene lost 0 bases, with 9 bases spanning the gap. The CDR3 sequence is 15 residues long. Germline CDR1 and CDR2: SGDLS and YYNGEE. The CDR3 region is CASSVASGSNYGYTF. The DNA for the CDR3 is TGTGCCAGCAGCGTAGCATCAGGGTCTAACTATGGCTACACCTTC.

For the CDR3, the DNA is TGTGCCAGTAGAAGCAGGGCGAGCAATCAGCCCCAGCATTTT. Encoded protein: CASRSRASNQPQHF. V gene TRBV19 combines with J gene TRBJ1-5; the D gene is possibly TRBD1 (5 bases). Germline loops: CDR1 LNHDA, CDR2 SQIVND (reference sequence). The CDR3 extends over 14 amino acids. V lost 6 bases, J lost 1 base, and 10 bases lay in between.

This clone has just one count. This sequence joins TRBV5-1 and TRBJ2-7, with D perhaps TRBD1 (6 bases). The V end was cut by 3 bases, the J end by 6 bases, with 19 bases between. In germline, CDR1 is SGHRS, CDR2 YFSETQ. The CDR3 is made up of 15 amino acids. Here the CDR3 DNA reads TGCGCCAGCAGCTCGGGGACAATAGGAACTCTCGAGCAGTACTTC. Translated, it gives CASSSGTIGTLEQYF.

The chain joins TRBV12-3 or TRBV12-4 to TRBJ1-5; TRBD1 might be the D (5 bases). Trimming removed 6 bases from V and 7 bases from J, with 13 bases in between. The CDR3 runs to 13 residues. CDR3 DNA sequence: TGTGCCAGCAGGGGGCTAGTGGGACAGCCCCAGCATTTT. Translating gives CASRGLVGQPQHF.

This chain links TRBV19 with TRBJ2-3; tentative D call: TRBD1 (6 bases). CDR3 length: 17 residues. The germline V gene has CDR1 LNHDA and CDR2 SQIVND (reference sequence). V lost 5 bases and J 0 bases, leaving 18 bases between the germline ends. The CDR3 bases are TGTGCCAGTAGTCAGGGGACCACTCCTGCTAGCACAGATACGCAGTATTTT. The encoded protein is CASSQGTTPASTDTQYF.

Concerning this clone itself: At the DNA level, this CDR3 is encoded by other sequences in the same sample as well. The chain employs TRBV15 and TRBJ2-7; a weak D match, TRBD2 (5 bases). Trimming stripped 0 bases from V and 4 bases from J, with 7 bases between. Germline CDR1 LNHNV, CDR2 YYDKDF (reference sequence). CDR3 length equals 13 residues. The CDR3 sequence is CATSRDRGYEQYF. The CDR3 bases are TGTGCCACCAGCAGAGATCGAGGGTACGAGCAGTACTTC. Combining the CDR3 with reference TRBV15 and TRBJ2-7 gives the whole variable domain DAMVIQNPRYQVTQFGKPVTLSCSQTLNHNVMYWYQQKSSQAPKLLFHYYDKDFNNEADTPDNFQSRRPNTSFCFLDIRSPGLGDTAMYLCATSRDRGYEQYFGPGTRLTVT.

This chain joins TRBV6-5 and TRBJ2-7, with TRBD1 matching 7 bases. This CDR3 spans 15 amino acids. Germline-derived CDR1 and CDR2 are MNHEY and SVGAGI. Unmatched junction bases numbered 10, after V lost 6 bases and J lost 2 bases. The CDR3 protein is CASRKGTESTYEQYF. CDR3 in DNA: TGTGCCAGCAGAAAAGGGACAGAAAGTACCTACGAGCAGTACTTC.

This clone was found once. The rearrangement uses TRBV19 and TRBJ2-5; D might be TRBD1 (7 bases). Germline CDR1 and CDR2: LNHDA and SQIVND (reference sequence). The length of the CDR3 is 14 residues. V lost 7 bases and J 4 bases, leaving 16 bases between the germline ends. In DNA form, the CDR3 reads TGTGCCAGTACTCCGGGGGACAGAAGAGAGACCCAGTACTTC. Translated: CASTPGDRRETQYF. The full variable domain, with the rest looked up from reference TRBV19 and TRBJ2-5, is DGGITQSPKYLFRKEGQNVTLSCEQNLNHDAMYWYRQDPGQGLRLIYYSQIVNDFQKGDIAEGYSVSREKKESFPLTVTSAQKNPTAFYLCASTPGDRRETQYFGPGTRLLVL.

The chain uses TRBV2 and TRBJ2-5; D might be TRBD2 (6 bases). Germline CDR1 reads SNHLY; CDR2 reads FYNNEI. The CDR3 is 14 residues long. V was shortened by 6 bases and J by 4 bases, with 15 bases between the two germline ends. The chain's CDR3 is CASSKPAGRETQYF. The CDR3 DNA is TGTGCCAGCAGCAAGCCCGCGGGAAGAGAGACCCAGTACTTC.

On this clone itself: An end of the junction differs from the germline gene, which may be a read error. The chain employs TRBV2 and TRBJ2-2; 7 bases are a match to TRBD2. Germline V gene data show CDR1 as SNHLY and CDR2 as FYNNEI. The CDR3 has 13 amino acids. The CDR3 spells CASKGGRGGQLFF. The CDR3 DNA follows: TGTGCCAGCAAAGGAGGGAGGGGCGGGCAGCTGTTTTTT.

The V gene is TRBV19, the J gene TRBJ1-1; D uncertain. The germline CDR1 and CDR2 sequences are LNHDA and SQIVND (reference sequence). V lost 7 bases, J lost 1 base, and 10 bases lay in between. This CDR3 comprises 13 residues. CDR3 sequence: CASIGRKNTEAFF. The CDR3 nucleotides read TGTGCCAGTATCGGCAGGAAGAACACTGAAGCTTTCTTT.

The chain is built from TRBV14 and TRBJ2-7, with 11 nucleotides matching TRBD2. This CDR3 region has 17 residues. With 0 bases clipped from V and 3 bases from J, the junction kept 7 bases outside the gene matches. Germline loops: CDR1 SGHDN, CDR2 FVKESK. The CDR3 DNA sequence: TGTGCCAGCAGCCAAGAATTACCGGGACTAGCGGTCTACGAGCAGTACTTC. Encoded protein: CASSQELPGLAVYEQYF.

The CDR3 sequence is CASSQATGHGYLRENEQFF. CDR3 DNA: TGTGCCAGCAGCCAAGCAACAGGGCATGGCTACCTACGAGAAAATGAGCAGTTCTTC. The chain recombines TRBV3-1 (or the pseudogene TRBV3-2) with TRBJ2-1; tentative D call: TRBD1 (6 bases). V gave up 1 base and J gave up 7 bases, with 26 bases separating them. CDR1 and CDR2 (germline): LGHDT, YNNKEL (reference sequence). CDR3 length: 19 residues.

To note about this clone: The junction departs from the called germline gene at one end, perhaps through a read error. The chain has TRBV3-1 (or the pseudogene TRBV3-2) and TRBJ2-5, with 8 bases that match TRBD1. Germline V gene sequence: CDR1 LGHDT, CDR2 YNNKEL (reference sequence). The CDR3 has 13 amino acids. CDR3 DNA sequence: TGTACCAGCAGCGGACAGGGCCAGGAGACCCAGTACTTC. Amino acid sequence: CTSSGQGQETQYF.

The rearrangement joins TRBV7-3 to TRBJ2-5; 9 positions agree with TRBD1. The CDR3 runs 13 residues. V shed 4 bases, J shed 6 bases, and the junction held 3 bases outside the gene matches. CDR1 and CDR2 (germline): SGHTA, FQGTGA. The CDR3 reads CASSYDRGKTQYF. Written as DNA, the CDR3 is TGTGCCAGCAGCTACGACAGGGGGAAGACCCAGTACTTC.